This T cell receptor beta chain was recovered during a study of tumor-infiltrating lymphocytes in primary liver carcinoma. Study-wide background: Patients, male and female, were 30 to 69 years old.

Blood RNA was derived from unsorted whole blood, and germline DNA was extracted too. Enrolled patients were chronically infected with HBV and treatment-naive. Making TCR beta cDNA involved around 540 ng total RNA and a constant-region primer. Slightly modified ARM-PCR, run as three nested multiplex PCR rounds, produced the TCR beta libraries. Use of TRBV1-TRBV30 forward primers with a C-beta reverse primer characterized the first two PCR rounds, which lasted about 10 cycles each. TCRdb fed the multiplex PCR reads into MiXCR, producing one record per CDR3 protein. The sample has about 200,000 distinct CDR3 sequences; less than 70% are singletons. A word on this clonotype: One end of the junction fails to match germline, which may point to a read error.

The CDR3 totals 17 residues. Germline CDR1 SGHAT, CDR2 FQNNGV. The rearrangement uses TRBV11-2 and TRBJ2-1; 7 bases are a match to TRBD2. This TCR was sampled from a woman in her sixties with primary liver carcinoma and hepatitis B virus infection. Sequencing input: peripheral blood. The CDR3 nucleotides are TGTACCAGTAGCAGGAGACTAGTGGGAGGGCCGGGGGATGAGCAGTTCTTC. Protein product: CTSSRRLVGGPGDEQFF.